The entry that follows covers one TCR beta chain sequence. Antigen specificity is unknown. It was with a sample-barcoded 5' primer and a J-beta primer mix that a second PCR of roughly 7 to 12 cycles was run. All cDNA molecules were each tagged by a template-switch adaptor with 12 random nucleotides. All samples yielded 3 million or more CDR3-containing paired-end reads. TCRdb reprocessed the 5' RACE reads with MiXCR, giving one entry per CDR3 protein. This sample has hundreds of thousands of distinct CDR3 sequences, with about 61% found just once. The data originate from a study of blood T cells in healthy people across ages. Study results and limitations: The percentage of naive T cells correlated strongly with TCR beta diversity.

After removal of 2 bases from V and 1 base from J, the junction contained 4 bases not matched to a gene. Germline V gives CDR1 DFQATT, CDR2 SNEGSKA (reference sequence). The CDR3 runs to 15 residues. The source is a man aged 40-50 years in good health. The chain carries TRBV20-1 and TRBJ2-1, with 8 bases identical to TRBD1. Sequencing used blood. CDR3 residues: CSARQGAASYNEQFF. The CDR3 region has the DNA TGCAGTGCTAGACAGGGGGCCGCGTCCTACAATGAGCAGTTCTTC.